What follows are 3 T cell receptor beta chains derived from one specimen sequenced in a study of T-cell reconstitution after alpha-beta-depleted transplantation in children. Preparation of the TCRbeta library was carried out with unique molecular identifiers. TCRdb re-derived calls from the PCR reads in MiXCR, one entry per CDR3 protein. The sample lists about 490,000 distinct CDR3 sequences, 8% to 11% occurring once. The starting material was PBMCs, obtained before TCRalphabeta/CD19-depleted stem cell transplant. The receptors here all came from a child aged 2 to 10 with inherited bone marrow failure, due to receive a stem cell transplant.

This clonotype was counted only a few times. The chain links TRBV20-1 to TRBJ2-1; 10 bases agree with TRBD2. The CDR3 runs 15 residues. Germline CDR1 and CDR2: DFQATT and SNEGSKA (reference sequence). V shed 3 bases and J 3 bases; nucleotides not matched to a gene: 5. CDR3 sequence: CSASQLAGSYNEQFF. In DNA form, the CDR3 reads TGCAGTGCTAGCCAACTAGCGGGAAGCTACAATGAGCAGTTCTTC.

V is TRBV20-1 and J is TRBJ2-7; 14 nucleotides agree with TRBD2. V shed 7 bases and J 2 bases; nucleotides not matched to a gene: 10. Germline values: CDR1 DFQATT, CDR2 SNEGSKA (reference sequence). The CDR3 covers 16 residues. The DNA of the CDR3 is TGCAGTGGCTCGGGACTAGCGGGAGTCCCTGCCTACGAGCAGTACTTC. Residues: CSGSGLAGVPAYEQYF.

To note about this clonotype: This clone may be a read error of a much larger clone one base away. The chain employs TRBV11-2 and TRBJ1-5; 11 bases line up with TRBD1. The V and J ends lost 5 bases and 3 bases, in that order; junction bases with no gene match: 6. In germline, CDR1 is SGHAT, CDR2 FQNNGV. This CDR3 spans 16 amino acids. DNA of the CDR3: TGTGCCAGCAGCCTGGGACAGGGGGGAAACAATCAGCCCCAGCATTTT. Translated, it gives CASSLGQGGNNQPQHF.